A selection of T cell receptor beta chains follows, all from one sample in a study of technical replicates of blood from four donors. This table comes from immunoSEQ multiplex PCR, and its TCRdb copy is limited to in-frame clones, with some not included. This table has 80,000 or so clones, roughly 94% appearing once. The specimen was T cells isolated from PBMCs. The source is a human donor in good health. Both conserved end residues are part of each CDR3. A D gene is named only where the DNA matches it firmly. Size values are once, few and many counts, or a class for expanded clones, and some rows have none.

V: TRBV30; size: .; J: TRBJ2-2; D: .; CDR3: CAWAEQVVAGELFF; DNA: TGTGCCTGGGCTGAACAGGTAGTGGCCGGGGAGCTGTTTTTT
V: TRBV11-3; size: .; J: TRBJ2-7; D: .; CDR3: CASSLSGAYEQYF; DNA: TGTGCCAGCAGCTTATCGGGAGCCTACGAGCAGTACTTC
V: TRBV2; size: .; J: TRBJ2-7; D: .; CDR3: CASMQGYEQYF; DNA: TGTGCCAGCATGCAGGGCTACGAGCAGTACTTC
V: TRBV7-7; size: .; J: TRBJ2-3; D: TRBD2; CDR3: CASSPGGAGVGTDTQYF; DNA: TGTGCTAGCAGCCCTGGCGGAGCGGGAGTCGGCACAGATACGCAGTATTTT
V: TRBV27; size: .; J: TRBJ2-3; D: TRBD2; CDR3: CASSSSGRLGLHTQYF; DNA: TGTGCCAGCAGTTCTAGCGGGAGGCTCGGGTTACATACGCAGTATTTT
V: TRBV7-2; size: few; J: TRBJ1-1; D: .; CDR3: CASSARRTPFF; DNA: TGTGCCAGCAGTGCGCGCCGTACCCCTTTCTTT
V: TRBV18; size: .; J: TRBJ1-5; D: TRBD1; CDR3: CASSLSDRNQPQHF; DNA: TGTGCCAGCTCCCTTTCGGACAGGAATCAGCCCCAGCATTTT
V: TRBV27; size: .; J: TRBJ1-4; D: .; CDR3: CASSLSFWTATNEKLFF; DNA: TGTGCCAGCAGTTTATCCTTCTGGACAGCAACTAATGAAAAACTGTTTTTT
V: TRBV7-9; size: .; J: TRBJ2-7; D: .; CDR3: CASSLAIEQYF; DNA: TGTGCCAGCAGTCTTGCGATCGAGCAGTACTTC
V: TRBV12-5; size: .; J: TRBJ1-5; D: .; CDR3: CASGLVGPGQPQHF; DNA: TGTGCTAGTGGTTTGGTAGGTCCAGGCCAGCCCCAGCATTTT
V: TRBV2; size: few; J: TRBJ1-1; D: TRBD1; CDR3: CASSLDRGRTEAFF; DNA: TGTGCCAGCAGTCTCGACAGGGGGCGGACTGAAGCTTTCTTT
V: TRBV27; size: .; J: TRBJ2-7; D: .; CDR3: CASSFAGYYEQYF; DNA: TGTGCCAGCAGTTTTGCAGGGTACTACGAGCAGTACTTC
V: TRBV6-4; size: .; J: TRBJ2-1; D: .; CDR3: CATGSYNEQFF; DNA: TGTGCCACCGGCTCCTACAATGAGCAGTTCTTC
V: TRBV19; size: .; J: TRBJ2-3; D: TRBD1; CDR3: CASSIDPGTATDTQYF; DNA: TGTGCCAGTAGTATTGATCCCGGGACAGCCACAGATACGCAGTATTTT
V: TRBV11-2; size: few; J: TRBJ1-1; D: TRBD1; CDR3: CASSFGTVEAFF; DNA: TGTGCCAGCAGCTTCGGGACAGTTGAAGCTTTCTTT
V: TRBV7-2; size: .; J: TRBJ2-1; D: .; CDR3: CASSLDPGEQFF; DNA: TGTGCCAGCAGCTTAGACCCGGGTGAGCAGTTCTTC
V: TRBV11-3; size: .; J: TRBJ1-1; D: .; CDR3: CASSPGGRTMNTEAFF; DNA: TGTGCCAGCAGCCCCGGAGGGAGAACGATGAACACTGAAGCTTTCTTT
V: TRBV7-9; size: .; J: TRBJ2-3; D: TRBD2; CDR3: CASSPTSGPSTDTQYF; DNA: TGTGCCAGCAGCCCTACTAGCGGGCCCAGCACAGATACGCAGTATTTT
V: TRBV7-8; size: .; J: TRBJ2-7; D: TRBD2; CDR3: CASSSGTSGFSYEQYF; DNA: TGTGCCAGCAGCTCCGGGACTAGCGGGTTCTCCTACGAGCAGTACTTC
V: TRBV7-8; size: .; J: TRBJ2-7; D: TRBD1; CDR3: CASSQTTGQTYEQYF; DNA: TGTGCCAGCAGCCAAACAACGGGACAGACCTACGAGCAGTACTTC
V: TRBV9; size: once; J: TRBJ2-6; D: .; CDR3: CASSSAGANVLTF; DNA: TGTGCCAGCAGCAGTGCTGGGGCCAACGTCCTGACCTTC
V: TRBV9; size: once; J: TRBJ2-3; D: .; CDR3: CASSSRDTRTDTQYF; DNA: TGTGCCAGCAGCAGCCGGGACACCCGCACAGATACGCAGTATTTT
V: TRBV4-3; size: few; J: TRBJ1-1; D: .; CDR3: CASSQVLFLRNTEAFF; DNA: TGCGCCAGCAGCCAAGTCTTGTTTCTTAGGAACACTGAAGCTTTCTTT
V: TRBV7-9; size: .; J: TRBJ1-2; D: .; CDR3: CASSSPGGYTF; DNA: TGTGCCAGCAGTTCCCCGGGGGGCTACACCTTC
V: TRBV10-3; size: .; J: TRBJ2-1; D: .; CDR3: CAISEPGMGFNEQFF; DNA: TGTGCCATCAGTGAGCCAGGGATGGGTTTCAATGAGCAGTTCTTC
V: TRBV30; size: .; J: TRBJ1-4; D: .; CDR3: CAWSIQTESTNEKLFF; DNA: TGTGCCTGGAGTATACAGACAGAATCAACTAATGAAAAACTGTTTTTT
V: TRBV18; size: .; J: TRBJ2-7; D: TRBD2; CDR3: CASSPGVAGGLFNSYEQYF; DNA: TGTGCCAGCTCACCAGGGGTAGCGGGAGGATTATTTAATTCCTACGAGCAGTACTTC
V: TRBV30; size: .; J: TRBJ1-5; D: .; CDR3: CAWRIGGRNNQPQHF; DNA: TGTGCCTGGAGGATAGGGGGACGGAACAATCAGCCCCAGCATTTT
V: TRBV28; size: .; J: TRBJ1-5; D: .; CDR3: CASSLSGAGNQPQHF; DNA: TGTGCCAGCAGTTTATCGGGCGCGGGAAATCAGCCCCAGCATTTT
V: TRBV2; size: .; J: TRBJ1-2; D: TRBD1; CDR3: CASTDRGQGYTF; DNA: TGTGCCAGCACGGACAGGGGGCAAGGCTACACCTTC
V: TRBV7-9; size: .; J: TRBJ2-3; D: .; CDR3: CASSSFAGPRTDTQYF; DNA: TGTGCCAGCAGCTCTTTCGCGGGGCCCCGCACAGATACGCAGTATTTT
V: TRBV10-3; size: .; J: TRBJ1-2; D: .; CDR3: CAVHRAYYGYTF; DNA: TGTGCCGTCCACAGGGCTTACTATGGCTACACCTTC
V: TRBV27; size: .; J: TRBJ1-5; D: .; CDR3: CASSRAGDGNQPQHF; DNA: TGTGCCAGCAGCCGAGCGGGGGATGGCAATCAGCCCCAGCATTTT
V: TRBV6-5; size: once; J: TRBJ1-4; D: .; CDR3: CASSYYRESNEKLFF; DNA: TGTGCCAGCAGTTACTACAGGGAGTCTAATGAAAAACTGTTTTTT
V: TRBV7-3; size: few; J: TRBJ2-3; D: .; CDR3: CASSPGTDTQYF; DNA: TGTGCCAGCAGCCCAGGCACAGATACGCAGTATTTT
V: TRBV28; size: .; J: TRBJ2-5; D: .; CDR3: CASRPSSGDPGIPETQYF; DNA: TGTGCCAGCAGACCCTCTTCGGGTGACCCAGGGATTCCGGAGACCCAGTACTTC
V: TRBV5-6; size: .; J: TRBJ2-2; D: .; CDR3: CASSLLSPSANTGELFF; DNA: TGTGCCAGCAGCTTGCTATCTCCTAGCGCGAACACCGGGGAGCTGTTTTTT
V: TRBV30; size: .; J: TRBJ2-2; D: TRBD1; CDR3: CAWSVGTANTGELFF; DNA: TGTGCCTGGAGTGTTGGGACAGCGAACACCGGGGAGCTGTTTTTT
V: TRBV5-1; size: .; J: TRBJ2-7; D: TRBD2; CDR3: CASSLDGLYGGRNSYEQYF; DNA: TGCGCCAGCAGCTTGGACGGGCTTTACGGCGGGAGAAACTCCTACGAGCAGTACTTC
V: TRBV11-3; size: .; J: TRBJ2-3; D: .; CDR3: CASSSRTGPSSTDTQYF; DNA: TGTGCCAGCAGCTCTAGAACAGGGCCTTCTAGCACAGATACGCAGTATTTT
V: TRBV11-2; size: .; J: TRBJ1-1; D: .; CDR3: CASSLSGGRNTEAFF; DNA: TGTGCCAGCAGCCTCTCGGGGGGACGGAACACTGAAGCTTTCTTT
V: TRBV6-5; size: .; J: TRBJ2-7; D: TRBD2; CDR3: CAMDRSGKFSYEQYF; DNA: TGTGCCATGGACCGTAGCGGGAAGTTCTCCTACGAGCAGTACTTC
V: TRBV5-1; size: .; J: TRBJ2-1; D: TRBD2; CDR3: CASQTSGTYNEQFF; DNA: TGCGCCAGCCAGACTAGCGGGACCTACAATGAGCAGTTCTTC
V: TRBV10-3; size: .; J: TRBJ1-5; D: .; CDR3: CAISEGQNSNQPQHF; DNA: TGTGCCATCAGTGAGGGACAGAATAGCAATCAGCCCCAGCATTTT
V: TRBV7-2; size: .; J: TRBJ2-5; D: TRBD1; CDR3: CASTQTGNRETQYF; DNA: TGTGCCAGCACCCAGACAGGGAATAGGGAGACCCAGTACTTC
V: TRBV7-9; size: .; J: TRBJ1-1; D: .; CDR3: CASSSLGLVDEAFF; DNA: TGTGCCAGCAGCTCCCTAGGACTGGTAGATGAAGCTTTCTTT
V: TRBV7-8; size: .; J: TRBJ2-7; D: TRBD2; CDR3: CASSFPTSGSREQYF; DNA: TGTGCCAGCAGCTTCCCCACTAGCGGGAGTCGTGAGCAGTACTTC